Here is one T cell receptor (beta chain) with its context. Its antigen is not identified. TCRdb's table, derived via immunoSEQ multiplex PCR, lists solely in-frame clones and lacks some. Of approximately 60,000 clones in the sample, more than 70% were seen once. The source of the sample is a study of OX40 agonist ivuxolimab in advanced cancers. Across the study: Of mixed ages from about 20 to 90 and averaging roughly 64 years, the group was approximately 80% male. The study, taken as a whole, reports: With doses of 0.1 to 3.0 mg/kg, CD4+ and CD8+ blood T cells had undergone clonal expansion by week 6. Researchers report that CD8+ T cells had, on average, more expanded clones than CD4+.

Sequencing was performed on CD4+ or CD8+ T cells sorted from blood, taken in a trial of the OX40 agonist ivuxolimab. The sequence was obtained from an adult with an advanced solid tumor such as melanoma, head and neck, liver or kidney cancer.

As DNA, the CDR3 is TGCGCCAGCAGCCAACCCCGGGACAGGCAGTACTTC. It codes for CASSQPRDRQYF. The chain employs TRBV4-1 and TRBJ2-5, with 8 positions matching TRBD1. V shed 2 bases and J 11 bases; nucleotides not matched to a gene: 4. There are 12 residues in the CDR3. CDR1 and CDR2 from the germline V gene are MGHRA and YSYEKL.